The 15 T cell receptor beta chains below come from one sample, sequenced in a study of response to subunit inactivated influenza vaccine (dated by TCRdb to 2016 to 2019). Receptors were amplified or captured by RT-PCR. Instrument used: Illumina HiSeq 2500. The public reads were reprocessed in TCRdb via fastp at Q25 and MiXCR, keeping in-frame beta chains. Each entry is one CDR3 protein sequence, shown with its most common DNA and genes. The sample table shows 450,000 to 700,000 distinct CDR3 sequences, and 14% are seen once. Jointly, the top ten make up over 8.5% of the sample. Sample: PBMCs from blood, taken 11 to 12 days after vaccination. All receptors come from a man in his fifties or sixties who received an inactivated influenza vaccine. Donor details come from another sample of the same person, matched by shared clones.

This clonotype was observed a handful of times. V usage is TRBV28 and J usage is TRBJ2-7; D gene unclear. CDR1 is MDHEN, CDR2 SYDVKM, per germline. CDR3 length equals 15 residues. V was clipped by 5 bases and J by 2 bases, with 16 bases between them. CDR3 protein: CASSPAGQTAYEQYF. The DNA for the CDR3 is TGTGCCAGCAGTCCCGCCGGGCAGACGGCCTACGAGCAGTACTTC.

The V and J genes are TRBV5-1 and TRBJ1-1; 9 nucleotides align to TRBD1. Germline loops: CDR1 SGHRS, CDR2 YFSETQ. Trimming cost V 4 bases and J 2 bases; bases outside gene matches: 3. The CDR3 totals 14 residues. Here the CDR3 reads CASSVGQGNTEAFF. DNA for the CDR3: TGCGCCAGCAGCGTGGGACAGGGAAACACTGAAGCTTTCTTT.

The chain employs TRBV3-1 and TRBJ1-2; maybe TRBD1 (6 bases). The CDR3 loop spans 14 amino acids. V was trimmed by 4 bases and J by 4 bases, leaving 13 bases between them. The germline CDR1 and CDR2 sequences are LGHDT and YNNKEL (reference sequence). As DNA, the CDR3 is TGTGCCAGCAGCCCATCACAGGGTGGCTATGGCTACACCTTC. The encoded protein is CASSPSQGGYGYTF.

The V and J genes are TRBV9 and TRBJ2-5; 12 positions match TRBD2. From germline, CDR1 is SGDLS and CDR2 YYNGEE. V lost 0 bases, J lost 5 bases, and 5 bases stayed unmatched. The CDR3 has 16 residues. The CDR3 DNA reads TGTGCCAGCAGCGTAGCGACTAGCGGGAGTATGGAGACCCAGTACTTC. Translation: CASSVATSGSMETQYF.

This rearrangement joins TRBV4-1 to TRBJ2-7, with 7 bases matching TRBD2. This CDR3 has 16 residues. In germline, CDR1 is MGHRA, CDR2 YSYEKL. The J segment lost 4 bases and the V segment lost 0 bases, leaving 9 bases of the junction unmatched. The CDR3 spells CASSQDKGTKVYEQYF. CDR3 nucleotide sequence: TGCGCCAGCAGCCAAGATAAGGGGACTAAAGTGTACGAGCAGTACTTC.

CDR3 in amino acids: CASIQERPYEQYF. In DNA form, the CDR3 reads TGTGCCAGCATTCAAGAGCGGCCCTACGAGCAGTACTTC. The V gene is TRBV6-1, the J gene TRBJ2-7; a possible D gene is TRBD2 (5 bases). V lost 7 bases and J lost 2, with 12 bases in between. Germline lookup yields CDR1 MNHNS and CDR2 SASEGT. CDR3 size: 13 residues.

This clonotype was counted many times. The V call is TRBV29-1, the J call TRBJ2-5; tentative D call: TRBD1 (5 bases). Trimming took off 4 bases at V and 2 bases at J, with 11 bases between the two ends. Germline V lookup: CDR1 SQVTM, CDR2 ANQGSEA. The CDR3 runs to 13 residues. In nucleotides, the CDR3 is TGCAGCGTTGCTGTTACAGGTCAAGAGACCCAGTACTTC. It is translated as CSVAVTGQETQYF.

Only a few counts were recorded for this clonotype. J is TRBJ2-7 and V is TRBV9; 7 bases are shared with TRBD1. The germline gives CDR1 SGDLS, CDR2 YYNGEE. J gave up 8 bases and V 4 bases, and 9 bases lay outside the gene matches. The CDR3 totals 13 residues. In DNA, the CDR3 is TGTGCCAGCAGCCGCTCTTTACAGGGGCAGCAGTACTTC. It is translated as CASSRSLQGQQYF.

This clonotype showed up just a few times. This chain uses TRBV7-2 with TRBJ2-1; D remains ambiguous. Germline V gives CDR1 SGHTA, CDR2 FQGNSA. The CDR3 is 13 residues long. The V end lost 6 bases, the J end lost 6 bases, and 12 bases lay between the germline ends. CDR3 loop: CASRTPGGNEQFF. Here the CDR3 DNA reads TGTGCCAGCAGGACCCCAGGCGGCAATGAGCAGTTCTTC.

The chain combines TRBV7-2 with TRBJ2-7; D not resolved. Germline V gene lookup returns CDR1 SGHTA and CDR2 FQGNSA. The CDR3 runs to 15 residues. V lost 6 bases, J lost 0 bases, and 15 bases lay in between. The CDR3, as DNA: TGTGCCAGCAGTTCCCCTGGGTCGGGCTCCTACGAGCAGTACTTC. As protein: CASSSPGSGSYEQYF.

This clonotype came up a few times. The rearrangement uses TRBV28 and TRBJ2-1, with 8 bases aligning to TRBD2. The length of the CDR3 is 16 residues. Germline lookup yields CDR1 MDHEN and CDR2 SYDVKM. With 6 bases clipped from V and 10 bases from J, the junction kept 17 bases outside the gene matches. The chain's CDR3 is CASSPTGGPLFSEQFF. The CDR3 DNA is TGTGCCAGCAGCCCGACGGGGGGGCCACTTTTCTCCGAGCAGTTCTTC.

This clonotype was recorded only once. The genes are TRBV2 and TRBJ2-3; D is perhaps TRBD1 (6 bases). The CDR3 sequence is 13 residues long. V lost 9 bases, J lost 3 bases, and 13 bases lay in between. Germline V gene lookup returns CDR1 SNHLY and CDR2 FYNNEI. CDR3 in amino acids: CASTYQGTDTQYF. CDR3 nucleotide sequence: TGTGCCAGTACTTATCAGGGGACAGATACGCAGTATTTT.

The genes are TRBV18 and TRBJ1-6; 10 bases are a match to TRBD1. This CDR3 has 15 residues. Germline lookup yields CDR1 KGHSH and CDR2 LQKENI. With V trimmed by 6 bases and J by 7 bases, 6 bases remained unmatched. CDR3 in amino acids: CASSLGQGENSPLHF. CDR3 nucleotides: TGTGCCAGCTCGCTTGGACAGGGGGAAAATTCACCCCTCCACTTT.

This clonotype was counted only a few times. CDR3 region: CASRATSGNEQFF. The CDR3 DNA sequence: TGTGCCAGCAGAGCCACTAGCGGCAATGAGCAGTTCTTC. The chain uses TRBV6-2 or TRBV6-3 and TRBJ2-1; 8 nucleotides line up with TRBD2. Germline loops: CDR1 MNHEY, CDR2 SVGEGT. V was clipped by 6 bases and J by 6 bases; unmatched bases: 4. This CDR3 has 13 residues.

This clonotype has only a few counts. The rearrangement uses TRBV19 and TRBJ2-1; perhaps TRBD1 as D (6 bases). The CDR3 length is 16 residues. Germline V gene lookup returns CDR1 LNHDA and CDR2 SQIVND (reference sequence). Trimming pared 5 bases from V and 3 bases from J, leaving 17 bases between. The CDR3 loop reads CASSPTAGAHYNEQFF. The CDR3 DNA sequence: TGTGCCAGTAGTCCTACCGCAGGGGCTCACTACAATGAGCAGTTCTTC.